Below are 9 T cell receptor beta chains sequenced from a single sample in a study of OX40 agonist ivuxolimab in advanced cancers. The library was made by the immunoSEQ multiplex PCR assay. In its TCRdb copy, this immuneACCESS table keeps in-frame sequences only and misses some clones. Where compared with another copy, unresolved V genes explain less than half of these, and the others have no known cause. The sample profile shows 50,000 to 75,000 clones; around 87% of them were found once. 0.37% of the sample comes from the top ten. Source: CD4+ or CD8+ T cells sorted from blood, taken in a trial of the OX40 agonist ivuxolimab. The origin of the receptors is an adult with an advanced solid tumor such as melanoma, head and neck, liver or kidney cancer.

The CDR3 region is CASSLLTGISYEQYF. CDR3 coding DNA: TGTGCCAGCAGCTTATTGACAGGGATCTCCTACGAGCAGTACTTC. The V and J genes are TRBV11-2 and TRBJ2-5, with 7 bases fitting TRBD1. With the DNA end fitting TRBJ2-7 better, the J assignment may be wrong. There are 15 residues in the CDR3. CDR1 SGHAT and CDR2 FQNNGV come from the germline V gene.

V is TRBV20-1 and J is TRBJ2-1; no firm D call. Trimming left V 6 bases short and J 8 bases short, with 11 bases between. The CDR3 consists of 11 residues. Germline values: CDR1 DFQATT, CDR2 SNEGSKA (reference sequence). CDR3 nucleotides: TGCAGTGCCCGTGGTGGGGATGAGCAGTTCTTC. Translated, it gives CSARGGDEQFF.

The gene calls are TRBV15 and TRBJ2-3, with no clear D. The V end lost 1 base, the J end lost 3 bases, and 2 bases lay between the germline ends. Germline V gene lookup returns CDR1 LNHNV and CDR2 YYDKDF (reference sequence). The CDR3 covers 12 residues. The CDR3 sequence: CATSRATDTQYF. CDR3 coding DNA: TGTGCCACCAGCAGAGCGACAGATACGCAGTATTTT.

This clone appeared once. The chain is built from TRBV27 and TRBJ1-1; D remains unclear. The V gene's germline CDR1 is MNHEY and CDR2 SMNVEV (reference sequence). There are 12 residues in the CDR3. The V and J ends lost 8 bases and 4 bases respectively, with 11 bases between them. CDR3 loop: CASSQVGTEAFF. CDR3 sequence (DNA): TGTGCCAGCTCCCAGGTAGGCACTGAAGCTTTCTTT.

The chain couples TRBV30 to TRBJ1-5; the D gene is possibly TRBD1 (6 bases). The V end lost 3 bases, the J end lost 0 bases, and 9 bases lay between the germline ends. Germline V lookup: CDR1 GTSNPN, CDR2 SVGIG (reference sequence). CDR3 size: 14 residues. CDR3 sequence: CAWRGQNSNQPQHF. CDR3 bases: TGTGCCTGGAGAGGACAGAATAGCAATCAGCCCCAGCATTTT.

The genes are TRBV7-8 and TRBJ2-7; D may be TRBD1 (5 bases). Germline V gene lookup returns CDR1 SGHVS and CDR2 FQNEAQ. The CDR3 totals 14 residues. The V end lost 2 bases, the J end lost 3 bases, and 11 bases lay between the germline ends. CDR3 DNA sequence: TGTGCCAGCAGCTTACAGACAGTATTCTACGAGCAGTACTTC. Its protein product is CASSLQTVFYEQYF.

This clone has a single count. Here the CDR3 reads CASSTPGDTQYF. DNA for the CDR3: TGTGCCAGTAGTACACCGGGGGATACGCAGTATTTT. This chain uses TRBV19 with TRBJ2-3, with D possibly being TRBD2 (5 bases). Germline V gene sequence: CDR1 LNHDA, CDR2 SQIVND (reference sequence). Trimming stripped 4 bases from V and 6 bases from J, with 8 bases between. The CDR3 is 12 amino acids.

The chain recombines TRBV11-3 with TRBJ1-5, with unresolved D. Trimming shortened V by 7 bases and J by 0 bases, and 19 bases separated the two germline ends. The V gene's germline CDR1 is SGHNT and CDR2 YENEEA. The CDR3 is 17 residues long. As DNA, the CDR3 is TGTGCCAGCACCTCAACGGGCCAGATTCATAGCAATCAGCCCCAGCATTTT. It encodes CASTSTGQIHSNQPQHF.

The chain links TRBV5-8 to TRBJ2-5; no definite D call. This CDR3 is 10 amino acids long. Trimming shortened V by 4 bases and J by 5 bases, and 3 bases separated the two germline ends. In germline, CDR1 is SGHTS, CDR2 YDEGEE. The CDR3 loop reads CASSRETQYF. The CDR3 DNA is TGTGCCAGCAGCCGGGAGACCCAGTACTTC.